Below, 22 T cell receptor beta chains from the same sample are listed, as sequenced in a study of blood T cell repertoires in COVID-19. TCRdb keeps only in-frame clones here, not all; method: immunoSEQ multiplex PCR. The data hold about 300,000 clones, with roughly 91% observed a single time. Sequencing was done on a sample of PBMCs or T cells enriched from blood (not recorded which). The receptors originated from a woman between 45 and 60 years old who had been exposed to COVID-19.

The chain employs TRBV5-1 and TRBJ2-7; 12 bases map to TRBD1. The germline gives CDR1 SGHRS, CDR2 YFSETQ. This CDR3 region has 15 residues. With V trimmed by 0 bases and J by 5 bases, 3 bases remained unmatched. The CDR3 is CASSLGDRGPDEQYF. CDR3 nucleotides: TGCGCCAGCAGCTTGGGGGACAGGGGGCCAGACGAGCAGTACTTC.

The V gene is TRBV7-2, the J gene TRBJ2-1, with 16 nucleotides matching TRBD2. Germline V gene lookup returns CDR1 SGHTA and CDR2 FQGNSA. V lost 4 bases and J lost 1; bases outside the gene matches: 7. This CDR3 is built from 19 residues. The CDR3 DNA is TGTGCCAGCAGCTCTAAGGGACTAGCGGGGGGGATGTCCTACAATGAGCAGTTCTTC. It translates to CASSSKGLAGGMSYNEQFF.

The rearrangement joins TRBV28 to TRBJ2-1; perhaps TRBD1 as D (6 bases). The CDR3 loop spans 17 amino acids. Between the trimmed V and J ends, which lost 6 bases and 0 bases, there was a span of 18 bases. Germline V lookup: CDR1 MDHEN, CDR2 SYDVKM. The CDR3 spells CASSQPTDRSSYNEQFF. CDR3 DNA: TGTGCCAGCAGCCAACCAACGGACAGAAGCTCCTACAATGAGCAGTTCTTC.

The count of this clone is one. The rearrangement joins TRBV4-1 to TRBJ2-1; D might be TRBD2 (5 bases). The CDR3 has 18 residues. V gave up 0 bases and J gave up 0 bases, with 15 bases separating them. Germline V lookup: CDR1 MGHRA, CDR2 YSYEKL. DNA of the CDR3: TGCGCCAGCAGCCAAGATCCGATTCCTGGGAGCTCCTACAATGAGCAGTTCTTC. Translating gives CASSQDPIPGSSYNEQFF.

The chain links TRBV4-2 to TRBJ2-3; the D gene is possibly TRBD1 (6 bases). Germline CDR1 and CDR2: LGHNA and YNFKEQ. V dropped 4 bases and J dropped 4 bases, with 15 bases sitting between them. The CDR3 sequence is 15 residues long. DNA of the CDR3: TGTGCCAGCAGCCGGGGACATGTTACCGCAGATACGCAGTATTTT. Encoded protein: CASSRGHVTADTQYF.

The chain is built from TRBV5-4 and TRBJ2-2, with 12 bases matching TRBD2. Germline CDR1 and CDR2: SGHNT and YYREEE (reference sequence). The J segment lost 0 bases and the V segment lost 5 bases, leaving 8 bases of the junction unmatched. The CDR3 spans 18 residues. The CDR3 bases are TGTGCCAGCAGGCAACGACTAGCGGGGGCCCCGAACACCGGGGAGCTGTTTTTT. Residues: CASRQRLAGAPNTGELFF. Drawing the rest from reference TRBV5-4 and TRBJ2-2, the complete variable domain is ETGVTQSPTHLIKTRGQQVTLRCSSQSGHNTVSWYQQALGQGPQFIFQYYREEENGRGNFPPRFSGLQFPNYSSELNVNALELDDSALYLCASRQRLAGAPNTGELFFGEGSRLTVL.

On this clone: Distinct nucleotide sequences in the sample also encode this CDR3. J is TRBJ2-1 and V is TRBV4-2, with TRBD2 identical over 11 bases. V lost 1 base and J lost 4; bases outside the gene matches: 3. Germline-derived CDR1 and CDR2 are LGHNA and YNFKEQ. The CDR3 has 16 amino acids. CDR3 sequence: CASSQGTSGSYNEQFF. In nucleotides, the CDR3 is TGTGCCAGCAGCCAAGGGACTAGCGGGTCTTACAATGAGCAGTTCTTC.

Of note for this clone: Because the CDR3's place on the DNA is in doubt, the DNA is left out and the CDR3 is given as listed by TCRdb. V gene TRBV6-5 combines with J gene TRBJ1-2; the table's D call, TRBD1, was not checked against the DNA. The CDR3 contains 15 residues when both ends are counted. CDR1 is MNHEY and CDR2 is SVGAGI in the germline V gene. This chain's CDR3 is CASSTSGRAWSGYTF.

V is TRBV3-1 (or the pseudogene TRBV3-2) and J is TRBJ2-3, with 8 bases lining up with TRBD1. V lost 1 base, J lost 3 bases, and 9 bases stayed unmatched. Germline assignment: CDR1 LGHDT and CDR2 YNNKEL (reference sequence). The CDR3 runs 17 residues. The CDR3, as DNA: TGTGCCAGCAGCCAAGGGACAGGGTCGTTCAGGACAGATACGCAGTATTTT. It encodes CASSQGTGSFRTDTQYF.

CDR3 in amino acids: CASRTQEGPNYGYTF. DNA of the CDR3: TGTGCCAGCAGAACTCAGGAGGGCCCCAACTATGGCTACACCTTC. This rearrangement joins TRBV27 to TRBJ1-2; D ambiguous. This CDR3 has 15 amino acids. V lost 6 bases, J lost 2 bases, and 16 bases lay in between. Germline CDR1 reads MNHEY; CDR2 reads SMNVEV (reference sequence).

The sample holds one count of this clone. The chain carries TRBV5-4 and TRBJ2-3; maybe TRBD2 (7 bases). Trimming left V 4 bases short and J 4 bases short, with 19 bases between. CDR3 length: 16 residues. Germline V gives CDR1 SGHNT, CDR2 YYREEE (reference sequence). The CDR3 reads CASSRLLGGAADTQYF. DNA for the CDR3: TGTGCCAGCAGCCGATTGTTGGGGGGGGCAGCAGATACGCAGTATTTT.

Here the CDR3 DNA reads TGTGCCAGCAGCCAGGGGCCTAGCCAAGAGACCCAGTACTTC. Protein sequence: CASSQGPSQETQYF. The chain has TRBV5-6 and TRBJ2-5; D is perhaps TRBD1 (6 bases). The CDR3 length is 14 residues. V lost 4 bases and J 1 base, leaving 11 bases between the germline ends. Germline lookup yields CDR1 SGHDT and CDR2 YYEEEE.

The chain is built from TRBV6-5 and TRBJ1-2; D is possibly TRBD1 (6 bases). Trimming shortened V by 6 bases and J by 4 bases, and 9 bases separated the two germline ends. Per the germline V gene, CDR1 is MNHEY and CDR2 is SVGAGI. This CDR3 region has 12 residues. The CDR3 spells CASRDSLYGYTF. CDR3 bases: TGTGCCAGCAGGGACAGTCTCTATGGCTACACCTTC.

This chain joins TRBV7-2 and TRBJ2-7, with a tentative D call TRBD2 (5 bases). V shed 6 bases and J shed 3 bases, with 18 bases lying between them. There are 15 residues in the CDR3. In germline, CDR1 is SGHTA, CDR2 FQGNSA. CDR3 nucleotides: TGTGCCAGCAGTCTAGCCCCTCCTGCGTACTACGAGCAGTACTTC. Translating it yields CASSLAPPAYYEQYF.

The gene calls are TRBV30 and TRBJ1-5, with 8 nucleotides matching TRBD1. This CDR3 is 13 amino acids long. Germline CDR1 GTSNPN, CDR2 SVGIG (reference sequence). Trimming at V came to 2 bases and at J to 5 bases, leaving 2 bases not matched to a gene. The CDR3 DNA reads as TGTGCCTGGAGTAACAGGGGGTATCAGCCCCAGCATTTT. Translation gives CAWSNRGYQPQHF.

CDR3 sequence (DNA): TGTGCCAGCAGCCAAGAAGCAGGGGGTCAGGGAAACACCATATATTTT. As protein: CASSQEAGGQGNTIYF. This chain links TRBV4-2 with TRBJ1-3; 7 nucleotides agree with TRBD1. From germline, CDR1 is LGHNA and CDR2 YNFKEQ. The V segment lost 0 bases and the J segment 4 bases; nucleotides outside the gene matches: 6. The CDR3 is 16 amino acids.

The chain has TRBV7-2 and TRBJ1-5, with D maybe TRBD1 (5 bases). The germline V and J ends were trimmed by 5 bases and 4 bases, with 9 bases remaining between them. Germline loops: CDR1 SGHTA, CDR2 FQGNSA. The CDR3 sequence is 13 residues long. Written as DNA, the CDR3 is TGTGCCAGCAGCAGGACACCTAATCAGCCCCAGCATTTT. Residues: CASSRTPNQPQHF.

This clone turned up a few times. The rearrangement joins TRBV5-6 to TRBJ2-2, with TRBD1 matching over 11 bases. V lost 2 bases and J lost 3; bases outside the gene matches: 9. This CDR3 region has 18 residues. Germline V lookup: CDR1 SGHDT, CDR2 YYEEEE. CDR3 sequence: CASSFSTRDRGYTGELFF. In nucleotides, the CDR3 is TGTGCCAGCAGCTTCTCCACCCGGGACAGGGGGTACACCGGGGAGCTGTTTTTT.

This chain connects TRBV7-9 to TRBJ1-4, with TRBD1 as a possible D gene (5 bases). V was clipped by 5 bases and J by 2 bases, with 12 bases between them. This CDR3 comprises 15 residues. In germline, CDR1 is SEHNR, CDR2 FQNEAQ (reference sequence). The CDR3 DNA is TGTGCCAGCAGCCCGAAAGGGGTCACTAATGAAAAACTGTTTTTT. Amino acid sequence: CASSPKGVTNEKLFF.

J is TRBJ2-7 and V is TRBV6-2 or TRBV6-3; 7 nucleotides agree with TRBD2. Losses at the gene ends were 2 bases for V and 7 bases for J; bases not matched to a gene: 5. The germline V gene has CDR1 MNHEY and CDR2 SVGEGT. The CDR3 length is 13 residues. The CDR3 DNA reads as TGTGCCAGCAGTTACGGGGACTATCGAGAGCAGTACTTC. Its translation is CASSYGDYREQYF.

This clone was recorded once. V usage is TRBV28 and J usage is TRBJ1-2, with 8 nucleotides matching TRBD1. Looked up from germline, CDR1 is MDHEN and CDR2 is SYDVKM. V trimming: 4 bases; J trimming: 5 bases; junction bases outside the gene matches: 6. There are 14 residues in the CDR3. The CDR3 DNA reads TGTGCCAGCAGTTACGGACAGGGAGGGTATGGCTACACCTTC. It codes for CASSYGQGGYGYTF.

The gene calls are TRBV7-9 and TRBJ2-7; D possibly corresponds to TRBD2 (5 bases). CDR3 size: 14 residues. V dropped 11 bases and J dropped 7 bases, with 24 bases sitting between them. Germline CDR1 reads SEHNR; CDR2 reads FQNEAQ (reference sequence). CDR3 DNA sequence: TGTGCCTTCACCCAGGAAGGACGGACGGGGGAGCAGTACTTC. This sequence encodes CAFTQEGRTGEQYF.